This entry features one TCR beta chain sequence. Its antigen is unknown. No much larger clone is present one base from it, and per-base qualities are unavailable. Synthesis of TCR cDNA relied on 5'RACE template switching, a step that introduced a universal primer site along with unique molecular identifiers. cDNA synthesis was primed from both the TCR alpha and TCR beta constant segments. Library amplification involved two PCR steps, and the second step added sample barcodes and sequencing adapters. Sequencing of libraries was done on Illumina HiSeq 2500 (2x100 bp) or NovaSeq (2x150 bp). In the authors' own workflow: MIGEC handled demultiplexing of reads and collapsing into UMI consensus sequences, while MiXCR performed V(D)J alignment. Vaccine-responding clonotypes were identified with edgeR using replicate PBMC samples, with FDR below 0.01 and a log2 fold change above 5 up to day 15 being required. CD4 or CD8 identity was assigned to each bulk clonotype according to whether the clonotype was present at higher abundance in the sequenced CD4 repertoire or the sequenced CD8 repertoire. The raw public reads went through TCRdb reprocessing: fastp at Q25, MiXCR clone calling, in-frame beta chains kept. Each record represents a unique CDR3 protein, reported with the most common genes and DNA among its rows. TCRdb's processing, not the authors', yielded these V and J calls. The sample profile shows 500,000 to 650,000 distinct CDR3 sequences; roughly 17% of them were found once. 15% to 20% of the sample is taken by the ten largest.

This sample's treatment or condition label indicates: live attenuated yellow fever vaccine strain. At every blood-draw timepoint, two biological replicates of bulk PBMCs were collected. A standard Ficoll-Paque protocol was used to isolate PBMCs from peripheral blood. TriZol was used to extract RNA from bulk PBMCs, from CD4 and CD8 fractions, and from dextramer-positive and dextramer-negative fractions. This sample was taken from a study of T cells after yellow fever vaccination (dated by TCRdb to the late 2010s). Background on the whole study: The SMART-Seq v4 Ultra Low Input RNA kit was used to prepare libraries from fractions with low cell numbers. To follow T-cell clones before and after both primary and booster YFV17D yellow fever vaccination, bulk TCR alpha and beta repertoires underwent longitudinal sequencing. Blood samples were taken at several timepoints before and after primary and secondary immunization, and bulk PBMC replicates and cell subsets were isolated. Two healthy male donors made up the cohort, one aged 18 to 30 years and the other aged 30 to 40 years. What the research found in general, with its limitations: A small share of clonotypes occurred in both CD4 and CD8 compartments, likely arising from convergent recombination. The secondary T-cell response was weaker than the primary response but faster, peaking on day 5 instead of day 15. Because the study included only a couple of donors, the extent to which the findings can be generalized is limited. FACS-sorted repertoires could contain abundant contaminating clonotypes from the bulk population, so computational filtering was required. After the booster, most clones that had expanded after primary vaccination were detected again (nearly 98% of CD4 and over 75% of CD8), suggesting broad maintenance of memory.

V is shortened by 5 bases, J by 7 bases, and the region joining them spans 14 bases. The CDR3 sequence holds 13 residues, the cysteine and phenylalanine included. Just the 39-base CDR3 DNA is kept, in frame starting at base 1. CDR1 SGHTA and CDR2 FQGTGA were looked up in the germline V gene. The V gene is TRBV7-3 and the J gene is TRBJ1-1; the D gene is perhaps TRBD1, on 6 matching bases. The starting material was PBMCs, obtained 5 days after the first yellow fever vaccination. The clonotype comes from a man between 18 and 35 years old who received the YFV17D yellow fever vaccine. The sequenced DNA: TGTGCCAGCAGCCCAACAGGGCGTGATGAAGCTTTCTTT. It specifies CASSPTGRDEAFF.